This paragraph reports one T cell receptor (beta chain). The data were taken from a study of blood T cell repertoires in COVID-19. Study-wide context: There were acute and convalescent COVID-19 samples, and they came from the United States, Italy and Spain. Nucleic acid was either cDNA or gDNA, and it came from T cells, B-cell-depleted T cells, or PBMCs.

As handled by the study authors: Amplification with reference gene primers provided the estimates of nucleated cell counts. Sequenced by immunoSEQ multiplex PCR; TCRdb stores in-frame clones only, minus some. That table is the source of V, J and clone size, and D and trimming were worked out from the DNA. The table has around 250,000 clones, 75% to 90% seen once; the top ten hold roughly 4.5%. The CDR3 spans 13 residues. Germline V gives CDR1 MNHEY, CDR2 SVGAGI. The V end lost 3 bases, the J end lost 5 bases, and 10 bases lay between the germline ends. Specimen: peripheral blood. The chain has TRBV6-5 and TRBJ1-2; D is ambiguous. The receptor was isolated from a woman aged 40 to 50 who had recovered from COVID-19. CDR3 sequence: CASSYVGGYGYTF. CDR3 DNA: TGTGCCAGCAGTTATGTGGGAGGGTATGGCTACACCTTC.